This T cell receptor (beta chain) is from a study of identical twins. Study outcomes and limitations: Insertions ran lower in abundant cord blood beta clonotypes, though not in memory repertoires.

TCRdb independently ran MiXCR on the 5' RACE reads; one entry per CDR3 protein. Counted here are 1,800,000 or so distinct CDR3 sequences, 25% to 35% occurring once; the ten biggest clones make up around 0.3%. The V and J ends lost 0 bases and 2 bases respectively, with 15 bases between them. The length of the CDR3 is 17 residues. Germline lookup yields CDR1 SNHLY and CDR2 FYNNEI. Healthy Caucasians made up all donors. With respect to this clonotype: Its antigen remains unknown.

The sample taken for sequencing was cord blood. The receptor was derived from a newborn girl in good health. V usage is TRBV2 and J usage is TRBJ2-3, with D possibly matching TRBD2 (6 bases). The CDR3 DNA sequence: TGTGCCAGCAGTGAAGCAAAGGCGGGATTGAACACAGATACGCAGTATTTT. This translates into CASSEAKAGLNTDTQYF.